This T cell receptor beta chain is from a study of vaccination effects on CD4 cells after COVID-19. Study in general: Each well held about 2.1 million PBMC cultured with approximately 9.6 ug/ml peptides and roughly 10 IU/ml IL-2.

Subsequent to ten to eleven days of culture, CD4+ T cells were isolated. Concerning this clone: Its antigen is unknown.

The table came from immunoSEQ multiplex PCR; TCRdb's copy has only in-frame clones and leaves some out. The repertoire holds some 39,000 clones, with around 80% as singletons. Findings of the study overall: The study found that only 1 of 255 vaccine-induced clones from healthy vaccinees cross-reacted with common cold coronaviruses. Late in the post-vaccination period, infection-induced and vaccine-induced clones underwent marked clonal contraction. Convalescent patients were scarce, and early post-infection timepoints were absent.

Germline CDR1 reads MNHEY; CDR2 reads SVGAGI. V lost 2 bases and J lost 3, with 10 bases in between. This CDR3 is 14 amino acids long. Here the sequenced sample was CD4+ T cells from PBMCs cultured without peptide, taken before COVID-19 vaccination. This sequence originates from a human donor who received a COVID-19 vaccine. J is TRBJ1-2 and V is TRBV6-5; D is unresolved. This CDR3 is CASSYQGLDYGYTF. The DNA for the CDR3 is TGTGCCAGCAGTTACCAAGGGTTGGACTATGGCTACACCTTC.